The 9 T cell receptor beta chains given below trace back to one sample, sequenced in a study of T-cell reconstitution after alpha-beta-depleted transplantation in children. Unique molecular identifiers were incorporated during preparation of the TCRbeta library. TCRdb called the PCR reads again in MiXCR, with one record for every CDR3 protein. The data show about 540,000 distinct CDR3 sequences, around 20% seen once. The starting material was PBMCs from the stem cell graft donor, obtained from the stem cell graft. The source is a human donor who donated a stem cell graft to a child with acute lymphoblastic leukemia.

The sample holds a few counts of this clonotype. This chain uses TRBV12-3 or TRBV12-4 with TRBJ2-7; D not certain. The CDR3 is made up of 13 amino acids. Between the trimmed V and J ends, which lost 2 bases and 5 bases, there was a span of 10 bases. The CDR3, as DNA: TGTGCCAGCAGTTTACTCAGTGTTAACGAGCAGTACTTC. Translated: CASSLLSVNEQYF.

This clonotype showed up just a few times. The V and J genes are TRBV9 and TRBJ2-1; D gene unclear. CDR1 and CDR2 (germline): SGDLS, YYNGEE. This CDR3 contains 13 residues. V lost 7 bases and J lost 5, with 13 bases in between. CDR3 amino acids: CASAKTLDNEQFF. The CDR3, as DNA: TGTGCCAGCGCCAAGACACTGGACAATGAGCAGTTCTTC.

The CDR3 loop is CATSRGVVRYEQYF. The CDR3 DNA follows: TGTGCCACCAGCAGAGGAGTGGTGCGCTACGAGCAGTACTTC. The genes are TRBV15 and TRBJ2-7; D gene unclear. Trimming removed 1 base at V and 3 bases at J, with 10 bases between. CDR1 LNHNV and CDR2 YYDKDF come from the germline V gene (reference sequence). CDR3 length: 14 amino acids. The full variable domain, rest sourced from reference TRBV15 and TRBJ2-7, is DAMVIQNPRYQVTQFGKPVTLSCSQTLNHNVMYWYQQKSSQAPKLLFHYYDKDFNNEADTPDNFQSRRPNTSFCFLDIRSPGLGDTAMYLCATSRGVVRYEQYFGPGTRLTVT.

This clonotype turned up a few times. The chain is built from TRBV6-2 or TRBV6-3 and TRBJ2-1, with 7 bases aligning to TRBD2. The CDR3 loop spans 15 amino acids. With V trimmed by 0 bases and J by 7 bases, 6 bases remained unmatched. CDR1 is MNHEY, CDR2 SVGEGT, per germline. In nucleotides, the CDR3 is TGTGCCAGCAGTTACTCTGGGGCGGGAGCTAATGAGCAGTTCTTC. It translates to CASSYSGAGANEQFF.

This clonotype was seen only a few times. This rearrangement joins TRBV5-6 to TRBJ2-7, with no clear D. Germline assignment: CDR1 SGHDT and CDR2 YYEEEE. There are 14 residues in the CDR3. V was pared by 4 bases and J by 0 bases, with 11 bases between. CDR3 protein: CASSRLADSYEQYF. In DNA form, the CDR3 reads TGTGCCAGCAGCCGCCTGGCAGACTCCTACGAGCAGTACTTC.

This rearrangement joins TRBV30 to TRBJ2-2; TRBD2 matches at 9 bases. Germline V CDR1 and CDR2: GTSNPN, SVGIG (reference sequence). There are 15 residues in the CDR3. The V and J ends lost 0 bases and 6 bases, in that order; junction bases with no gene match: 5. CDR3 protein: CAWSVGGREAGELFF. DNA for the CDR3: TGTGCCTGGAGTGTAGGCGGGAGGGAGGCCGGGGAGCTGTTTTTT.

A few counts support this clonotype. The rearrangement links TRBV7-3 to TRBJ2-2, with 9 bases that match TRBD1. This CDR3 has 16 amino acids. Trimming took 3 bases from V and 6 from J; bases not matched to a gene: 8. CDR1 SGHTA and CDR2 FQGTGA come from the germline V gene. The DNA for the CDR3 is TGTGCCAGCAGCTTGAGCGGGACAGGGCGCGCCGGGGAGCTGTTTTTT. It is translated as CASSLSGTGRAGELFF. The complete variable domain, with remaining parts taken from reference TRBV7-3 and TRBJ2-2, reads GAGVSQTPSNKVTEKGKYVELRCDPISGHTALYWYRQSLGQGPEFLIYFQGTGAADDSGLPNDRFFAVRPEGSVSTLKIQRTERGDSAVYLCASSLSGTGRAGELFFGEGSRLTVL.

This clonotype was seen a handful of times. The chain employs TRBV5-1 and TRBJ2-6, with 11 bases fitting TRBD1. CDR1 and CDR2 from the germline V gene are SGHRS and YFSETQ. Germline trimming cut 4 bases from V and 0 bases from J; bases unmatched to any gene: 3. CDR3 length: 17 residues. The CDR3 DNA sequence: TGCGCCAGCAGCCGGGACAGGGGGAACTCTGGGGCCAACGTCCTGACTTTC. Translating gives CASSRDRGNSGANVLTF.

The chain's CDR3 is CASSQSRYYEQYF. The CDR3 bases are TGTGCCAGCAGCCAATCCAGATACTACGAGCAGTACTTC. The chain links TRBV16 to TRBJ2-7; D is unresolved. This CDR3 spans 13 amino acids. Looked up from germline, CDR1 is KGHSY and CDR2 is FQNENV. V was cut by 0 bases and J by 3 bases, with 6 bases left in between. Using reference TRBV16 and TRBJ2-7 for the parts outside the CDR3, the full variable domain is GEEVAQTPKHLVRGEGQKAKLYCAPIKGHSYVFWYQQVLKNEFKFLISFQNENVFDETGMPKERFSAKCLPNSPCSLEIQATKLEDSAVYFCASSQSRYYEQYFGPGTRLTVT.